One and the same sample provided the 15 T cell receptor beta chains below, sequenced in a study of T cells after yellow fever vaccination. In TCRdb, the 5' RACE reads were re-called with MiXCR into one record per CDR3 protein. The sample consists of a few hundred thousand distinct CDR3 sequences, less than 20% of them appearing once. Source: PBMCs, taken 5 to 6 days after the first yellow fever vaccination. Receptor source: a man aged 18 to 29 who received the YFV17D yellow fever vaccine.

The gene calls are TRBV5-1 and TRBJ2-1; no clear D. Trimming cost V 0 bases and J 8 bases, with 15 bases left between them. The CDR3 totals 15 residues. From germline, CDR1 is SGHRS and CDR2 YFSETQ. DNA for the CDR3: TGCGCCAGCAGCTTGGGAGACCCACCTAGGGATGAGCAGTTCTTC. Encoded protein: CASSLGDPPRDEQFF.

This clonotype has just a few counts. V and J are TRBV12-3 or TRBV12-4 and TRBJ2-2; D call uncertain. The CDR3 covers 15 residues. Trimming took 5 bases from V and 1 from J, leaving 11 bases between them. Written as DNA, the CDR3 is TGTGCCAGCAGTGAGCTTCAAAAGAACACCGGGGAGCTGTTTTTT. Amino acid sequence: CASSELQKNTGELFF.

This clonotype was seen a handful of times. V gene TRBV4-1 combines with J gene TRBJ2-7; unclear D gene. This CDR3 is built from 14 residues. The ends were cut back, 2 bases at V and 3 bases at J, with 11 bases in the middle. Germline values: CDR1 MGHRA, CDR2 YSYEKL. DNA for the CDR3: TGCGCCAGCAGCCAACCGTCCAGGAACTACGAGCAGTACTTC. It translates to CASSQPSRNYEQYF.

This clonotype was counted at least ten times. The J gene is TRBJ2-1, the V gene TRBV20-1, with 7 bases identical to TRBD2. After removal of 1 base from V and 5 bases from J, the junction contained 5 bases not matched to a gene. The CDR3 is made up of 14 amino acids. Germline CDR1 is DFQATT and CDR2 is SNEGSKA (reference sequence). The CDR3 DNA is TGCAGTGCTAGAGTGGCTAGCGGCAACAATGAGCAGTTCTTC. It yields the protein CSARVASGNNEQFF.

This clonotype was seen a few times. The chain joins TRBV20-1 to TRBJ1-1; unclear D gene. V dropped 3 bases and J dropped 0 bases, with 8 bases sitting between them. The CDR3 loop spans 13 amino acids. CDR1 and CDR2 from the germline V gene are DFQATT and SNEGSKA (reference sequence). The chain's CDR3 is CSASPHMNTEAFF. DNA of the CDR3: TGCAGTGCTAGTCCCCACATGAACACTGAAGCTTTCTTT.

The chain employs TRBV21-1 and TRBJ1-3. TRBV21-1 corresponds to a pseudogene. The CDR3 totals 19 residues. This chain's CDR3 is CASSKGECAGGSSGNTIYF. The DNA of the CDR3 is TGTGCCAGCAGCAAAGGTGAATGTGCGGGGGGCTCATCTGGAAACACCATATATTTT.

In this sample, this clonotype turned up a few times. The J gene is TRBJ2-3, the V gene TRBV20-1; the match to TRBD2 covers 10 bases. Per germline, CDR1 DFQATT and CDR2 SNEGSKA (reference sequence). Trimming cost V 7 bases and J 3 bases; bases outside gene matches: 4. The CDR3 totals 13 residues. CDR3 coding DNA: TGCAGTGGCTATAGCGGGGGGACAGATACGCAGTATTTT. It codes for CSGYSGGTDTQYF.

This clonotype showed up just a few times. The V and J genes are TRBV27 and TRBJ1-1, with D possibly matching TRBD1 (6 bases). V shed 7 bases and J shed 0 bases, with 12 bases lying between them. This CDR3 has 14 residues. The germline CDR1 and CDR2 sequences are MNHEY and SMNVEV (reference sequence). Here the CDR3 reads CASMRGTMNTEAFF. DNA for the CDR3: TGTGCCAGCATGAGGGGGACCATGAACACTGAAGCTTTCTTT.

The DNA of the CDR3 is TGCGCCAGCAGCCAGGACAGGGCGGGGGAGACCCAGTACTTC. This translates into CASSQDRAGETQYF. V and J are TRBV5-1 and TRBJ2-5, with 8 positions matching TRBD1. Per germline, CDR1 SGHRS and CDR2 YFSETQ. The CDR3 covers 14 residues. V was pared by 4 bases and J by 5 bases, with 7 bases of the junction left unmatched.

This clonotype was counted between two and nine times. The chain couples TRBV18 to TRBJ2-1; 10 bases map to TRBD2. Trimming at V came to 5 bases and at J to 2 bases, leaving 6 bases not matched to a gene. The CDR3 covers 16 residues. Per germline, CDR1 KGHSH and CDR2 LQKENI. CDR3 protein: CASSASGGGTYNEQFF. The CDR3 nucleotides are TGTGCCAGCTCAGCAAGCGGGGGGGGAACCTACAATGAGCAGTTCTTC.

This clonotype has only a few counts. This chain joins TRBV24-1 and TRBJ1-5, with D possibly matching TRBD1 (5 bases). Germline loops: CDR1 KGHDR, CDR2 SFDVKD. CDR3 size: 16 residues. The ends were cut back, 7 bases at V and 2 bases at J, with 17 bases in the middle. The CDR3: CATSSGTGGGNQPQHF. The DNA of the CDR3 is TGTGCCACCAGCTCCGGGACGGGGGGAGGCAATCAGCCCCAGCATTTT.

This clonotype has just a few counts. The chain recombines TRBV12-3 or TRBV12-4 with TRBJ2-5; 9 nucleotides agree with TRBD1. V dropped 6 bases and J dropped 7; count of bases not matched to a gene: 9. The CDR3 covers 14 residues. The CDR3 DNA sequence: TGTGCCAGCAGCTACCGGACAGGGGCCGGGACCCAGTACTTC. Its protein is CASSYRTGAGTQYF.

This clonotype occurred once. The V call is TRBV19, the J call TRBJ1-5; D gene uncertain. V lost 5 bases and J lost 0, with 14 bases in between. This CDR3 spans 16 amino acids. Germline assignment: CDR1 LNHDA and CDR2 SQIVND (reference sequence). CDR3 residues: CASSRQPENSNQPQHF. In nucleotides, the CDR3 is TGTGCCAGTAGTCGCCAACCCGAAAATAGCAATCAGCCCCAGCATTTT.

CDR3 region: CASSQSLAKNIQYF. Written as DNA, the CDR3 is TGTGCCAGCTCACAGAGTCTAGCCAAAAACATTCAGTACTTC. V usage is TRBV18 and J usage is TRBJ2-4; D not certain. Between the trimmed V and J ends, which lost 4 bases and 0 bases, there was a span of 7 bases. Germline CDR1 and CDR2: KGHSH and LQKENI. The CDR3 covers 14 residues.

This clonotype occurred a few times. The chain carries TRBV7-2 and TRBJ1-6, with 10 nucleotides matching TRBD1. There are 14 residues in the CDR3. Germline V lookup: CDR1 SGHTA, CDR2 FQGNSA. V dropped 1 base and J dropped 11; count of bases not matched to a gene: 2. This chain's CDR3 is CASSLVGTGAPLHF. Here the CDR3 DNA reads TGTGCCAGCAGCTTAGTCGGGACAGGGGCACCCCTCCACTTT.